Listed here are 30 T cell receptor beta chains from one sample, sequenced in a study of control samples from healthy donors and cancer patients. Some clones are missing from TCRdb's copy, which holds only in-frame ones; the method was immunoSEQ multiplex PCR. Of about 160,000 clones detected, about 87% appear once; the ten largest clones hold more than 10%. Source material: blood. The receptors stem from a man aged 25-45 years in good health.

The chain combines TRBV19 with TRBJ2-1; 8 nucleotides align to TRBD2. CDR1 and CDR2 from the germline V gene are LNHDA and SQIVND (reference sequence). The V gene end was trimmed by 8 bases and the J gene end by 9 bases; junction bases not matched to a gene: 18. CDR3 size: 16 residues. The CDR3 reads CASRLSGLVAGGEQFF. The CDR3, as DNA: TGTGCCAGTCGACTTTCGGGACTAGTAGCTGGGGGTGAGCAGTTCTTC.

This clone has more than one count but fewer than ten. The conserved phenylalanine or tryptophan is not found at the CDR3 terminus, so this likely reflects a read error. No DNA is shown, since the ends of the CDR3 on it are uncertain; the CDR3 is the one TCRdb lists. The rearrangement joins TRBV7-9 to TRBJ1-2. The CDR3 is made up of 8 amino acids, end residues included. Per germline, CDR1 SEHNR and CDR2 FQNEAQ (reference sequence). CDR3 protein: CASSPLPA.

The V gene is TRBV29-1, the J gene TRBJ1-1, with 7 bases that match TRBD1. Germline V gene data show CDR1 as SQVTM and CDR2 as ANQGSEA. V lost 6 bases and J lost 6; bases outside the gene matches: 7. CDR3 length: 12 amino acids. The CDR3 region is CSVRQGVAEAFF. The CDR3 bases are TGCAGCGTCCGACAGGGCGTCGCTGAAGCTTTCTTT.

This clone was detected only a few times. V gene TRBV6-2 or TRBV6-3 combines with J gene TRBJ2-3, with 12 nucleotides matching TRBD2. CDR1 and CDR2 from the germline V gene are MNHEY and SVGEGT. Losses at the gene ends were 5 bases for V and 4 bases for J; bases not matched to a gene: 4. This CDR3 has 15 residues. The CDR3 region has the DNA TGTGCCAGCAGTCGGACTAGCGGGAAAGCAGATACGCAGTATTTT. It translates to CASSRTSGKADTQYF.

The CDR3 sequence: CATEIAGTDTQYF. The CDR3 DNA is TGTGCCACCGAGATAGCGGGCACAGATACGCAGTATTTT. This chain uses TRBV3-1 (or the pseudogene TRBV3-2) with TRBJ2-3; tentatively, D is TRBD2 (6 bases). V was shortened by 10 bases and J by 1 base, with 12 bases between the two germline ends. The germline V gene has CDR1 LGHDT and CDR2 YNNKEL (reference sequence). The CDR3 runs 13 residues.

The rearrangement uses TRBV5-6 and TRBJ2-3; TRBD2 agrees at 9 bases. V dropped 4 bases and J dropped 5; count of bases not matched to a gene: 11. This CDR3 region has 16 residues. Per germline, CDR1 SGHDT and CDR2 YYEEEE. CDR3 residues: CASSPRVAGVGDTQYF. CDR3 DNA: TGTGCCAGCAGCCCCCGGGTAGCGGGAGTAGGAGATACGCAGTATTTT. The whole variable domain, filled in from reference TRBV5-6 and TRBJ2-3, reads DAGVTQSPTHLIKTRGQQVTLRCSPKSGHDTVSWYQQALGQGPQFIFQYYEEEERQRGNFPDRFSGHQFPNYSSELNVNALLLGDSALYLCASSPRVAGVGDTQYFGPGTRLTVL.

The J gene is TRBJ1-1, the V gene TRBV19; 7 positions match TRBD1. Germline V gene sequence: CDR1 LNHDA, CDR2 SQIVND (reference sequence). This CDR3 has 12 residues. The trim removed 10 bases at V and 6 bases at J, leaving 8 bases unmatched. CDR3 in amino acids: CATTGGTAEAFF. The CDR3 DNA reads as TGTGCCACCACCGGCGGGACAGCTGAAGCTTTCTTT.

CDR3 residues: CASSPGGTGEYGYTF. The CDR3 nucleotides read TGTGCCAGCTCACCGGGCGGGACAGGGGAATATGGCTACACCTTC. The rearrangement links TRBV18 to TRBJ1-2; 10 nucleotides align to TRBD1. The ends lost 3 bases at V and 5 bases at J; junction bases unmatched: 6. Germline values: CDR1 KGHSH, CDR2 LQKENI. The length of the CDR3 is 15 residues.

The V call is TRBV11-1, the J call TRBJ2-7, with D perhaps TRBD1 (5 bases). The CDR3 contains 15 residues. Trimming removed 6 bases at V and 4 bases at J, with 19 bases between. Germline CDR1 reads SGHAT; CDR2 reads FQDESV (reference sequence). The CDR3 loop is CASSQTPVKGYEQYF. CDR3 in DNA: TGTGCCAGCAGTCAAACGCCGGTGAAGGGGTACGAGCAGTACTTC.

A single count supports this clone. V gene TRBV24-1 combines with J gene TRBJ2-2; D possibly matches TRBD1 or TRBD2 (5 bases each). The ends were cut back, 12 bases at V and 0 bases at J, with 10 bases in the middle. The germline V gene encodes CDR1 KGHDR and CDR2 SFDVKD. The CDR3 contains 13 residues. The CDR3 loop is CAVRGANTGELFF. The CDR3 DNA reads as TGTGCCGTAAGAGGGGCGAACACCGGGGAGCTGTTTTTT.

This chain connects TRBV3-1 (or the pseudogene TRBV3-2) to TRBJ1-5, with a weak D call TRBD1 (5 bases). The CDR3 runs 17 residues. The germline CDR1 and CDR2 sequences are LGHDT and YNNKEL (reference sequence). V lost 0 bases, J lost 2 bases, and 14 bases lay in between. As DNA, the CDR3 is TGTGCCAGCAGCCAAGATCCTCTGGGACGGGGCAATCAGCCCCAGCATTTT. This sequence encodes CASSQDPLGRGNQPQHF.

V is TRBV3-1 (or the pseudogene TRBV3-2) and J is TRBJ1-2; D remains ambiguous. Germline V gene sequence: CDR1 LGHDT, CDR2 YNNKEL (reference sequence). CDR3 length equals 12 residues. The germline V and J ends were trimmed by 2 bases and 6 bases, with 7 bases remaining between them. The CDR3, as DNA: TGTGCCAGCAGCCAAACTATGAATGGCTACACCTTC. It specifies CASSQTMNGYTF.

The chain recombines TRBV5-6 with TRBJ2-3; weak D call: TRBD2 (6 bases). Germline lookup yields CDR1 SGHDT and CDR2 YYEEEE. There are 16 residues in the CDR3. Deletions cut 1 base from V and 1 base from J, with 13 bases between. CDR3: CASSLNVWEGTDTQYF. In nucleotides, the CDR3 is TGTGCCAGCAGCTTGAACGTATGGGAGGGCACAGATACGCAGTATTTT. The full variable domain, completed using reference TRBV5-6 and TRBJ2-3, is DAGVTQSPTHLIKTRGQQVTLRCSPKSGHDTVSWYQQALGQGPQFIFQYYEEEERQRGNFPDRFSGHQFPNYSSELNVNALLLGDSALYLCASSLNVWEGTDTQYFGPGTRLTVL.

The chain employs TRBV10-3 and TRBJ2-3, with 10 bases aligning to TRBD2. Germline V gene sequence: CDR1 ENHRY, CDR2 SYGVKD. Trimming took 6 bases from V and 5 from J; bases not matched to a gene: 2. CDR3 size: 13 residues. CDR3 in DNA: TGTGCCATCAGACTAGCGGGGCAAGATACGCAGTATTTT. Residues: CAIRLAGQDTQYF.

This chain connects TRBV6-5 to TRBJ2-5; maybe TRBD2 (6 bases). The germline V gene encodes CDR1 MNHEY and CDR2 SVGAGI. Trimming stripped 5 bases from V and 5 bases from J, with 12 bases between. The CDR3 consists of 13 residues. CDR3 in amino acids: CASSRTTRETQYF. CDR3 DNA sequence: TGTGCCAGCAGTAGGACTACCAGGGAGACCCAGTACTTC.

The rearrangement joins TRBV18 to TRBJ2-1, with D perhaps matching TRBD2 (6 bases). The CDR3 covers 16 residues. Per the germline V gene, CDR1 is KGHSH and CDR2 is LQKENI. The V end lost 3 bases, the J end lost 6 bases, and 18 bases lay between the germline ends. CDR3 coding DNA: TGTGCCAGCTCACCTCAGACTGGCGGGACGCTCAATGAGCAGTTCTTC. This translates into CASSPQTGGTLNEQFF.

This chain joins TRBV25-1 and TRBJ1-2, with TRBD1 as a possible D gene (6 bases). Germline loops: CDR1 MGHDK, CDR2 SYGVNS. Trimming took off 2 bases at V and 2 bases at J, with 12 bases between the two ends. The CDR3 runs to 15 residues. The DNA for the CDR3 is TGTGCCAGCAGTGAAGGACAGAGAACCAACTATGGCTACACCTTC. Its translation is CASSEGQRTNYGYTF.

The CDR3 DNA follows: TGTGCCAGCAAACAGGGGGTAGACTATGGCTACACCTTC. Translating gives CASKQGVDYGYTF. The chain is built from TRBV28 and TRBJ1-2, with 8 positions matching TRBD1. Germline CDR1 reads MDHEN; CDR2 reads SYDVKM. V lost 7 bases and J lost 3; bases outside the gene matches: 4. This CDR3 is 13 amino acids long.

The genes are TRBV28 and TRBJ2-5, with D hard to call. Looked up from germline, CDR1 is MDHEN and CDR2 is SYDVKM. The CDR3 totals 12 residues. Trimming took 10 bases from V and 0 from J, leaving 9 bases between them. The CDR3 reads CAIVGNQETQYF. Written as DNA, the CDR3 is TGTGCCATAGTAGGGAACCAAGAGACCCAGTACTTC. The full variable domain, in which reference TRBV28 and TRBJ2-5 provide the parts outside the CDR3, is DVKVTQSSRYLVKRTGEKVFLECVQDMDHENMFWYRQDPGLGLRLIYFSYDVKMKEKGDIPEGYSVSREKKERFSLILESASTNQTSMYLCAIVGNQETQYFGPGTRLLVL.

J is TRBJ1-5 and V is TRBV18; 8 nucleotides align to TRBD1. The CDR3 consists of 15 residues. Trimming removed 3 bases from V and 7 bases from J; junction bases left unmatched: 8. From germline, CDR1 is KGHSH and CDR2 LQKENI. The CDR3, as DNA: TGTGCCAGCTCACCGGAGGGACAGGTTGGGCAGCCCCAGCATTTT. It is translated as CASSPEGQVGQPQHF.

The chain uses TRBV7-2 and TRBJ2-4, with D maybe TRBD2 (6 bases). V was pared by 6 bases and J by 0 bases, with 12 bases between. The CDR3 runs to 15 residues. Germline CDR1 is SGHTA and CDR2 is FQGNSA. CDR3 amino acids: CASSSPGLAKNIQYF. The DNA of the CDR3 is TGTGCCAGCAGTTCCCCGGGACTAGCCAAAAACATTCAGTACTTC. The full variable domain, its missing parts supplied by reference TRBV7-2 and TRBJ2-4, is GAGVSQSPSNKVTEKGKDVELRCDPISGHTALYWYRQSLGQGLEFLIYFQGNSAPDKSGLPSDRFSAERTGGSVSTLTIQRTQQEDSAVYLCASSSPGLAKNIQYFGAGTRLSVL.

This clone was seen only once. The chain is built from TRBV5-8 and TRBJ2-3; tentatively, D is TRBD2 (6 bases). The CDR3 is 12 residues long. The V and J ends lost 2 bases and 9 bases respectively, with 10 bases between them. CDR1 is SGHTS, CDR2 YDEGEE, per germline. Written as DNA, the CDR3 is TGTGCCAGCAGCTTCCGACTAGGAACGCAGTATTTT. Translated: CASSFRLGTQYF.

This chain connects TRBV28 to TRBJ1-5; no clear D gene. Germline assignment: CDR1 MDHEN and CDR2 SYDVKM. V lost 5 bases, J lost 0 bases, and 14 bases lay in between. The CDR3 contains 16 residues. The CDR3, as DNA: TGTGCCAGCAGTCGTCCCTGGGTTGGTAGCAATCAGCCCCAGCATTTT. This codes for CASSRPWVGSNQPQHF.

The chain is built from TRBV27 and TRBJ1-5; D might be TRBD1 (6 bases). The CDR3 loop spans 16 amino acids. Germline values: CDR1 MNHEY, CDR2 SMNVEV (reference sequence). Trimming stripped 4 bases from V and 0 bases from J, with 13 bases between. As DNA, the CDR3 is TGTGCCAGCAGTTCCTATTACAGGGATAGCAATCAGCCCCAGCATTTT. This gives the protein CASSSYYRDSNQPQHF.

This sequence joins TRBV4-2 and TRBJ1-2, with a weak D call TRBD1 (5 bases). The germline V gene encodes CDR1 LGHNA and CDR2 YNFKEQ. The CDR3 is 14 amino acids. Between the trimmed V and J ends, which lost 0 bases and 4 bases, there was a span of 9 bases. In DNA, the CDR3 is TGTGCCAGCAGCCAAGATCGGGGGTCCTATGGCTACACCTTC. Its protein product is CASSQDRGSYGYTF.

This chain connects TRBV4-2 to TRBJ1-5; no firm D call. Looked up from germline, CDR1 is LGHNA and CDR2 is YNFKEQ. This CDR3 has 17 amino acids. V shed 0 bases and J shed 2 bases, with 14 bases lying between them. In DNA form, the CDR3 reads TGTGCCAGCAGCCAAGATTTCATCGCCACAGGCAATCAGCCCCAGCATTTT. Amino acid sequence: CASSQDFIATGNQPQHF.

The rearrangement links TRBV28 to TRBJ2-1; 11 bases align to TRBD2. The CDR3 is made up of 15 amino acids. After removal of 5 bases from V and 7 bases from J, the junction contained 7 bases not matched to a gene. Germline CDR1 is MDHEN and CDR2 is SYDVKM. CDR3 sequence reads: CASSDPTSGGNEQFF. In DNA, the CDR3 is TGTGCCAGCAGTGACCCAACTAGCGGGGGTAATGAGCAGTTCTTC.

The CDR3 DNA reads as TGTGCCAGTAGTCAGGGGGCAAATGAGCAGTTCTTC. Its translation: CASSQGANEQFF. The rearrangement uses TRBV19 and TRBJ2-1, with 8 bases identical to TRBD1. CDR1 and CDR2 from the germline V gene are LNHDA and SQIVND (reference sequence). V shed 5 bases, J shed 7 bases, and the junction held 1 base outside the gene matches. The CDR3 totals 12 residues.

V is TRBV15 and J is TRBJ1-3; TRBD1 is a possible D gene (5 bases). From germline, CDR1 is LNHNV and CDR2 YYDKDF (reference sequence). The CDR3 consists of 15 residues. The V and J ends lost 0 bases and 4 bases respectively, with 10 bases between them. The CDR3 bases are TGTGCCACCAGCAGAGATGGGGCCTTGGGAAACACCATATATTTT. It codes for CATSRDGALGNTIYF.

The sample holds one count of this clone. The genes are TRBV4-1 and TRBJ2-7; D possibly corresponds to TRBD2 (6 bases). The CDR3 sequence is 15 residues long. V shed 3 bases and J shed 5 bases, with 17 bases lying between them. From germline, CDR1 is MGHRA and CDR2 YSYEKL. This CDR3 reads CASSQRGLAYHEQYF. The CDR3 DNA sequence: TGCGCCAGCAGCCAGCGGGGATTAGCTTACCACGAGCAGTACTTC.